What follows are 14 T cell receptor beta chains derived from one specimen sequenced in a study of OX40 agonist ivuxolimab in advanced cancers. TCRdb's copy holds only in-frame clones and misses some; the assay was immunoSEQ multiplex PCR. This table holds tens of thousands of clones, around 94% found once. The specimen was CD4+ or CD8+ T cells sorted from blood, collected in a trial of the OX40 agonist ivuxolimab. The source of these receptors is an adult with an advanced solid tumor such as melanoma, head and neck, liver or kidney cancer.

This chain connects TRBV27 to TRBJ2-7; 13 positions match TRBD2. The CDR3 is 15 amino acids. Germline V gives CDR1 MNHEY, CDR2 SMNVEV (reference sequence). V was pared by 8 bases and J by 3 bases, with 7 bases of the junction left unmatched. The CDR3 region is CASGRGTSGIYEQYF. The CDR3 nucleotides are TGTGCCAGCGGCCGAGGGACTAGCGGGATCTACGAGCAGTACTTC.

The CDR3 region has the DNA TGTGCCAGTAGTATTCTCACCTACGGACTAGCGGGAGGGCCTGATGAGCAGTTCTTC. It translates to CASSILTYGLAGGPDEQFF. The chain has TRBV19 and TRBJ2-1, with 15 bases identical to TRBD2. Germline V gene lookup returns CDR1 LNHDA and CDR2 SQIVND (reference sequence). J gave up 8 bases and V 3 bases, and 14 bases lay outside the gene matches. CDR3 size: 19 residues.

The chain is built from TRBV6-6 and TRBJ2-7, with 11 bases matching TRBD2. CDR1 and CDR2 from the germline V gene are MNHNY and SVGAGI (reference sequence). Germline trimming cut 5 bases from V and 7 bases from J; bases unmatched to any gene: 13. CDR3 size: 16 residues. This CDR3 is CASSNPLAGGKGEQYF. CDR3 sequence (DNA): TGTGCCAGCAGTAACCCCTTAGCGGGGGGGAAGGGGGAGCAGTACTTC.

This chain joins TRBV7-9 and TRBJ2-5, with 8 bases matching TRBD2. Trimming cost V 4 bases and J 4 bases; bases outside gene matches: 8. Looked up from germline, CDR1 is SEHNR and CDR2 is FQNEAQ (reference sequence). This CDR3 has 15 amino acids. CDR3 sequence (DNA): TGTGCCAGCAGCTACGAGCGGGAGTCAAGAGAGACCCAGTACTTC. Translation: CASSYERESRETQYF.

This rearrangement joins TRBV9 to TRBJ2-7; possibly TRBD2 for D (6 bases). The CDR3 runs to 12 residues. Germline lookup yields CDR1 SGDLS and CDR2 YYNGEE. Between the trimmed V and J ends, which lost 3 bases and 5 bases, there was a span of 9 bases. CDR3 sequence reads: CASSAERDEQYF. CDR3 nucleotide sequence: TGTGCCAGCAGCGCCGAGCGGGACGAGCAGTACTTC.

This chain joins TRBV4-1 and TRBJ2-3; D is undetermined. The CDR3 has 14 residues. V lost 1 base, J lost 4 bases, and 9 bases lay in between. Per germline, CDR1 MGHRA and CDR2 YSYEKL. The CDR3 reads CASSQVRGPDTQYF. The CDR3 DNA reads as TGCGCCAGCAGCCAAGTTCGAGGACCAGATACGCAGTATTTT.

CDR3 sequence (DNA): TGTGCCAGCAGTTTACCAGACACGCCACCTAGAACAGGGCAGTACTTC. It codes for CASSLPDTPPRTGQYF. The chain carries TRBV27 and TRBJ2-7, with D perhaps matching TRBD1 (5 bases). The CDR3 length is 16 residues. Germline V lookup: CDR1 MNHEY, CDR2 SMNVEV (reference sequence). The germline V and J ends were trimmed by 2 bases and 9 bases, with 23 bases remaining between them.

The chain links TRBV11-2 to TRBJ2-7, with 8 bases lining up with TRBD2. Germline V gene sequence: CDR1 SGHAT, CDR2 FQNNGV. V was pared by 0 bases and J by 2 bases, with 9 bases of the junction left unmatched. CDR3 size: 17 residues. The CDR3 DNA is TGTGCCAGCAGCTTAGATCATTTCGGGGGGGCCCCCTACGAGCAGTACTTC. This sequence encodes CASSLDHFGGAPYEQYF.

The gene calls are TRBV27 and TRBJ2-5; a weak D match, TRBD1 (5 bases). V was cut by 7 bases and J by 5 bases, with 23 bases left in between. Germline V gene data show CDR1 as MNHEY and CDR2 as SMNVEV (reference sequence). CDR3 length equals 16 residues. The CDR3 DNA reads TGTGCCAGCAAGAATGAGGCAGGGTCCCGTCGGGAGACCCAGTACTTC. Amino acid sequence: CASKNEAGSRRETQYF.

This clone was detected a few times. The V and J genes are TRBV2 and TRBJ2-7, with D unresolved. Germline V gives CDR1 SNHLY, CDR2 FYNNEI. This CDR3 is built from 11 residues. The V gene lost 8 bases and the J gene lost 0 bases, with 5 bases spanning the gap. CDR3 nucleotides: TGTGCCAGCGCCCCCTCCTACGAGCAGTACTTC. This encodes CASAPSYEQYF.

The table lists this clone with a count of one. This chain joins TRBV4-1 and TRBJ2-3; D gene uncertain. Germline V CDR1 and CDR2: MGHRA, YSYEKL. The CDR3 is 14 residues long. V dropped 4 bases and J dropped 3 bases, with 11 bases sitting between them. CDR3 region: CASSPTHTTDTQYF. The CDR3 nucleotides are TGCGCCAGCAGCCCAACACACACGACAGATACGCAGTATTTT.

The rearrangement links TRBV29-1 to TRBJ1-3; the D is unclear. With 7 bases removed from V and 3 bases from J, the gap between germline ends came to 7 bases. This CDR3 has 11 residues. Germline loops: CDR1 SQVTM, CDR2 ANQGSEA. CDR3 in DNA: TGCAGCGCTAGCCGTGGAAACACCATATATTTT. This sequence encodes CSASRGNTIYF.

The chain carries TRBV9 and TRBJ1-5; 10 nucleotides match TRBD1. Germline CDR1 and CDR2: SGDLS and YYNGEE. The CDR3 loop spans 14 amino acids. The J segment lost 7 bases and the V segment lost 4 bases, leaving 5 bases of the junction unmatched. CDR3 amino acids: CASSPRTGGQPQHF. The CDR3 coding sequence is TGTGCCAGCAGCCCACGGACAGGGGGACAGCCCCAGCATTTT. Full variable domain (remainder filled in from reference TRBV9 and TRBJ1-5): DSGVTQTPKHLITATGQRVTLRCSPRSGDLSVYWYQQSLDQGLQFLIQYYNGEERAKGNILERFSAQQFPDLHSELNLSSLELGDSALYFCASSPRTGGQPQHFGDGTRLSIL.

The chain is built from TRBV10-3 and TRBJ1-1; 7 positions match TRBD1. The CDR3 runs 14 residues. CDR1 is ENHRY, CDR2 SYGVKD, per germline. The V and J ends lost 3 bases and 5 bases, in that order; junction bases with no gene match: 6. In nucleotides, the CDR3 is TGTGCCATCAGTGACCCAGGGGGAAGTACTGAAGCTTTCTTT. Its protein is CAISDPGGSTEAFF.